This TCR beta chain was observed in a study of post-analysis software for immune sequencing data. Presence of unique molecular identifiers characterized the TCR beta cDNA libraries. MiXCR, run by TCRdb on the PCR reads, gives a single entry per CDR3 protein. The sample lists about 620,000 distinct CDR3 sequences, roughly 46% occurring once. Concerning this clonotype itself: Antigen unknown.

Study observations and caveats: With TRBV5-6, TRBV5-1 and TRBV20-1 included, about five TRBV segments were more frequent in patients than in controls.

This CDR3 region has 11 residues. Trimming took 2 bases from V and 8 from J, leaving 9 bases between them. Looked up from germline, CDR1 is SQVTM and CDR2 is ANQGSEA. The V call is TRBV29-1, the J call TRBJ1-2; D might be TRBD1 (6 bases). The sequence came from a girl aged 5-17 years with multiple sclerosis. Input material: blood. CDR3 bases: TGCAGCGTTGAATCAGGGGTAGGCTACACCTTC. Its translation is CSVESGVGYTF. Based on the CDR3 plus reference TRBV29-1 and TRBJ1-2, the full variable domain is SAVISQKPSRDICQRGTSLTIQCQVDSQVTMMFWYRQQPGQSLTLIATANQGSEATYESGFVIDKFPISRPNLTFSTLTVSNMSPEDSSIYLCSVESGVGYTFGSGTRLTVV.